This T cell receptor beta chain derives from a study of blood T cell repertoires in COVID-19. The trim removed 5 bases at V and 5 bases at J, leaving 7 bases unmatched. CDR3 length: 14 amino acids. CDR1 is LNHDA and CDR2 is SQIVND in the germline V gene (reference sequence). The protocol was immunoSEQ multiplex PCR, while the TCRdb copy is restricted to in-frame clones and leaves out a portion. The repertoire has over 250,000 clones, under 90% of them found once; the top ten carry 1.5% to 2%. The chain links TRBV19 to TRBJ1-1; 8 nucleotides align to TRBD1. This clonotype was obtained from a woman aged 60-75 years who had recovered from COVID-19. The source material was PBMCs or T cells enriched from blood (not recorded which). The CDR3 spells CASSVERQGTEAFF. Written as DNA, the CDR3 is TGTGCCAGTAGTGTCGAAAGACAGGGGACTGAAGCTTTCTTT.